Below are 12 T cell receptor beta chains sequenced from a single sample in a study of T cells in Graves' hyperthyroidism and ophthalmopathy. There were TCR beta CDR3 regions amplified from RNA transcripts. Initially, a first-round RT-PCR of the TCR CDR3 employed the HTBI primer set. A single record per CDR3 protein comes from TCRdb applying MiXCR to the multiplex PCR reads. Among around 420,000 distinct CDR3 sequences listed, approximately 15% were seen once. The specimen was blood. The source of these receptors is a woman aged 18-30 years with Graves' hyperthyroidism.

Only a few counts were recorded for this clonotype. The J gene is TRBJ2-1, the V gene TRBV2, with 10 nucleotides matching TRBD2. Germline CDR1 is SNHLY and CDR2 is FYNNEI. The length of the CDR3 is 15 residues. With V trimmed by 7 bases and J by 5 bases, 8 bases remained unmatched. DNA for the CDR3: TGTGCCAGCACCCGGACTAGCGGCAGGAACAATGAGCAGTTCTTC. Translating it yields CASTRTSGRNNEQFF.

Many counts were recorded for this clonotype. The CDR3 spells CATKGDSLGEQYF. Here the CDR3 DNA reads TGCGCCACCAAAGGGGACTCACTCGGGGAGCAGTACTTC. The rearrangement links TRBV5-1 to TRBJ2-7; the D gene is possibly TRBD2 (6 bases). The germline CDR1 and CDR2 sequences are SGHRS and YFSETQ. The CDR3 is 13 residues long. V gave up 9 bases and J gave up 7 bases, with 20 bases separating them. Full variable domain (remainder filled in from reference TRBV5-1 and TRBJ2-7): KAGVTQTPRYLIKTRGQQVTLSCSPISGHRSVSWYQQTPGQGLQFLFEYFSETQRNKGNFPGRFSGRQFSNSRSEMNVSTLELGDSALYLCATKGDSLGEQYFGPGTRLTVT.

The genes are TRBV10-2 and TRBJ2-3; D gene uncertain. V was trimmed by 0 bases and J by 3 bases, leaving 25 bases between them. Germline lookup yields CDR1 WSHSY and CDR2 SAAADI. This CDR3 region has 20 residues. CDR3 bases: TGCGCCAGCAGTGAGTCGAATTTTTTGGAGACGCTAAGGTGGACAGATACGCAGTATTTT. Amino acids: CASSESNFLETLRWTDTQYF.

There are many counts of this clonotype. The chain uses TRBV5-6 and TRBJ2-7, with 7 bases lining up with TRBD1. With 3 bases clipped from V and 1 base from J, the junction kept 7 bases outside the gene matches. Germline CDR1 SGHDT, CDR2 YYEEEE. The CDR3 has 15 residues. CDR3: CASSSPGTASYEQYF. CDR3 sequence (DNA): TGTGCCAGCAGCTCCCCCGGGACAGCATCCTACGAGCAGTACTTC.

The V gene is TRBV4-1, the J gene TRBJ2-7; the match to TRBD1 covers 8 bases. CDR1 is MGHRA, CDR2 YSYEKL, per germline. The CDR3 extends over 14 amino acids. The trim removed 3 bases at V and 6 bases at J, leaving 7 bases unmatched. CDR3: CASSHRGRGREQYF. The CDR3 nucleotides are TGCGCCAGCAGCCACCGGGGCAGGGGGCGCGAGCAGTACTTC.

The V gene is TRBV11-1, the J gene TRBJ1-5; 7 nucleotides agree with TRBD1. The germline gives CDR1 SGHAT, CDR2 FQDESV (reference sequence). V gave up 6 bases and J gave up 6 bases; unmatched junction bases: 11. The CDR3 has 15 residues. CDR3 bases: TGTGCCAGCAGATACCCCAGGGGGGCTATTCAGCCCCAGCATTTT. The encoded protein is CASRYPRGAIQPQHF.

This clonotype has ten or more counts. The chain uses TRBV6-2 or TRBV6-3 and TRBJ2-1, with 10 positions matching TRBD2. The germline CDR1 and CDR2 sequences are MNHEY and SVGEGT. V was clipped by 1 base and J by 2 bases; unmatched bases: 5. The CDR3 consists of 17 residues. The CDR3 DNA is TGTGCCAGCAGTTACTTGGTCACTAGCGGGACCTACAATGAGCAGTTCTTC. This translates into CASSYLVTSGTYNEQFF.

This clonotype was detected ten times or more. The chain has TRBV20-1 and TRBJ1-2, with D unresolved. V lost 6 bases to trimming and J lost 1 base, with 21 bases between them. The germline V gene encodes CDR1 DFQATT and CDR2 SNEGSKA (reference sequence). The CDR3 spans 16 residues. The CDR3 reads CSARTGLPYHNYGYTF. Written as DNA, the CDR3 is TGCAGTGCGCGGACCGGGCTGCCGTACCATAACTATGGCTACACCTTC.

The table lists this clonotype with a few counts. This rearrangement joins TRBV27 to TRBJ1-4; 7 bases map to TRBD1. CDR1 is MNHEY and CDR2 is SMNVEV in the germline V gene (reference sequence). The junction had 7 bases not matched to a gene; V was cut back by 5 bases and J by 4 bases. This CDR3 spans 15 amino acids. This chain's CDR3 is CASSPGTVYNEKLFF. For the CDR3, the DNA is TGTGCCAGCAGTCCCGGGACAGTTTATAATGAAAAACTGTTTTTT.

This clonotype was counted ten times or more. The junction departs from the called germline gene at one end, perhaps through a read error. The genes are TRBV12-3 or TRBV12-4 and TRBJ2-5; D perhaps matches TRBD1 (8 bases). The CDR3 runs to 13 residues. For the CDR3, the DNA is TGTGCGAGCACAGGGGGGGTTCGAGAGACCCAGTACTTC. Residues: CASTGGVRETQYF.

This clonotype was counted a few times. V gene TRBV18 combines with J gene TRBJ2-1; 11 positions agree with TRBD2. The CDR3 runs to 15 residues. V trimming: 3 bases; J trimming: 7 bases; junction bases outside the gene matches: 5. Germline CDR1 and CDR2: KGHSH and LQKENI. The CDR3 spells CASSPELAGVNEQFF. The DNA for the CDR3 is TGTGCCAGCTCACCGGAACTAGCGGGAGTTAATGAGCAGTTCTTC.

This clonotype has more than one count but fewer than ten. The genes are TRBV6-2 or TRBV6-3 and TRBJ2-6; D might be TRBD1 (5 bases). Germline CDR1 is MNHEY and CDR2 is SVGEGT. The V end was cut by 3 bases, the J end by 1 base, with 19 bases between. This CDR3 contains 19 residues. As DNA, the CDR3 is TGTGCCAGCAGTTATTGGCTAGAACAGGCCCTTTCTGGGGCCAACGTCCTGACTTTC. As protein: CASSYWLEQALSGANVLTF.